The sequence of this T cell receptor beta chain was determined in a study of beta chain features in type 1 diabetes. Study-level points and caveats: Cells with high TCR expression could be over-represented by cDNA sequencing. Among patients with Type 1 diabetes, TCRB CDR3s were moderately but significantly shorter in every one of the four CD4+ subsets.

Isolated RNA was reverse transcribed in full, so expressed TCRB transcripts were sequenced. Data came from immunoSEQ multiplex PCR; TCRdb stores just in-frame clones and leaves some out. The sample includes about 740,000 clones, about an eighth seen only once; the top ten take less than 0.025%. V was shortened by 1 base and J by 4 bases, with 9 bases between the two germline ends. Germline-derived CDR1 and CDR2 are GTSNPN and SVGIG (reference sequence). The CDR3 has 13 amino acids. As for this clone: As yet, its antigen is unknown.

Material: naive CD4+ T cells from blood. The sequence derives from a man aged 18 to 29 with type 1 diabetes. The chain couples TRBV30 to TRBJ2-3; no firm D call. The CDR3 here is CAWSGLRADTQYF. The CDR3 DNA reads as TGTGCCTGGAGTGGGTTACGAGCAGATACGCAGTATTTT.